The clone carrying this T cell receptor (beta chain) was detected ten times or more. Its antigen is not known. This sample was taken from a study of regulatory T cells in long-lasting Graves disease. Time point here: newly diagnosed GD, antithyroid drugs for less than 3 months. The TCR library was prepared using RNA isolated from PBMCs. The CDR3 spans 16 residues. The germline CDR1 and CDR2 sequences are MDHEN and SYDVKM. Trimming cost V 8 bases and J 8 bases; bases outside gene matches: 17. Study findings and constraints: Whereas new patients shared 950 to 1,000 public clonotypes, persistent patients shared more, at approximately 2,500. Graves' patients with persistent disease showed TCR diversity lower than patients newly diagnosed.

Assembly of TCR beta libraries relied on iRepertoire HTBI primers together with Arm-PCR of CDR3 regions. One entry per CDR3 protein results from TCRdb running MiXCR on the multiplex PCR reads. The table records 400,000 to 550,000 distinct CDR3 sequences, over 15% of them present only once. These data were likewise used in another study, on T cells in Graves' hyperthyroidism and ophthalmopathy. Per that study: The hyperthyroidism was newly diagnosed and had lasted under 2 months; the patients were aged 18 to 65.

The source material was peripheral blood mononuclear cells (PBMCs), sampled at new diagnosis, from a patient treated with antithyroid drugs. The chain combines TRBV28 with TRBJ2-1, with 8 bases aligning to TRBD2. The source is a woman aged 18-29 years with Graves disease. The CDR3 nucleotides read TGTGCCAGCGAAGGGGGACTAGGAGGGCCAAGAGATGAGCAGTTCTTC. This translates into CASEGGLGGPRDEQFF.